This is a list of T cell receptor beta chains from one sample in a study of blood T cell repertoires in COVID-19. Measured with immunoSEQ multiplex PCR; TCRdb has only the in-frame clones, and not every one. In the table there are about 210,000 clones, over 70% of which are singletons. Sequencing was carried out using peripheral blood. All receptors derive from a man in his fifties with active or convalescent COVID-19. Both conserved end residues are part of each CDR3. D genes are given only for firm matches. Size is stated for part of the rows, as once, few or many counts, or as a class when the clone is expanded.

v_call	j_call	d_call	clone_size	cdr3_nt	cdr3_aa
TRBV9	TRBJ2-4	TRBD2	.	TGTGCCAGCAGCGCCAGCGGGGTAGCCAAAAACATTCAGTACTTC	CASSASGVAKNIQYF
TRBV11-2	TRBJ2-5	.	.	TGTGCCAGCAGCTTAGCTCCTTTGGAGACCCAGTACTTC	CASSLAPLETQYF
TRBV7-2	TRBJ1-1	.	.	TGTGCCAGCAGCTTAGGAGCGGGATCCACTGAAGCTTTCTTT	CASSLGAGSTEAFF
TRBV5-6	TRBJ1-6	TRBD1	.	TGTGCCAGCAGCTTGGGGGACAGGGCCAATTCACCCCTCCACTTT	CASSLGDRANSPLHF
TRBV28	TRBJ2-1	.	.	TGTGCCAGCAGCCCCTTCGAGGGGGCCTACAATGAGCAGTTCTTC	CASSPFEGAYNEQFF
TRBV6-2/TRBV6-3	TRBJ2-5	TRBD2	.	TGTGCCAGCAGTTCCCCGCCTTCCGGGACTAGCGTTGAGACCCAGTACTTC	CASSSPPSGTSVETQYF
TRBV19	TRBJ2-2	.	.	TGTGCCAGTAGTATATTCCGGGAGTTGCCCGGGGAGCTGTTTTTT	CASSIFRELPGELFF
TRBV28	TRBJ2-1	TRBD2	.	TGTGCCAGCAGTTCCATTCTGGGACTAGCGGGATCGGAATACAATGAGCAGTTCTTC	CASSSILGLAGSEYNEQFF
TRBV6-1	TRBJ1-1	.	.	TGTGCCAGCAGTGAAGCGGCGGGGTGGGAAGCTTTCTTT	CASSEAAGWEAFF
TRBV29-1	TRBJ1-5	TRBD1	.	TGCAGCGTTAGCCAGGGGGTTCGGAATCAGCCCCAGCATTTT	CSVSQGVRNQPQHF
TRBV5-6	TRBJ2-2	TRBD2	.	TGTGCCAGCAGGCTGGTTGTCGGGGGGGCGAACACCGGGGAGCTGTTTTTT	CASRLVVGGANTGELFF
TRBV4-1	TRBJ2-5	.	once	TGCGCCAGCAGCCAAGATCAGGAGACCCAGTACTTC	CASSQDQETQYF
TRBV9	TRBJ1-2	.	.	TGTGCCAGCAGCGTAGGGGCGGGGAGGGCCTATGGCTACACCTTC	CASSVGAGRAYGYTF
TRBV27	TRBJ1-2	.	.	TGTGCCAGCAGTTTAGAGCCAACGGGGGGCTACACCTTC	CASSLEPTGGYTF
TRBV28	TRBJ2-1	TRBD1	few	TGTGCCAGCAGTTTACGGGGGACAGGGAGGAATGAGCAGTTCTTC	CASSLRGTGRNEQFF
TRBV6-5	TRBJ2-7	.	.	TGTGCCAGCTGGAGCCTACCCTACGAGCAGTACTTC	CASWSLPYEQYF
TRBV6-5	TRBJ2-5	TRBD1	.	TGTGCCAGCAGCCGGACCACAGGGGTGGAGACCCAGTACTTC	CASSRTTGVETQYF
TRBV28	TRBJ2-3	TRBD2	.	TGTGCCAGCAGTTCTCCAACGGGGGGTGGCACAGATACGCAGTATTTT	CASSSPTGGGTDTQYF
TRBV7-9	TRBJ1-2	.	few	TGTGCCAGCAGCTCCGGGGACTATGGCTACACCTTC	CASSSGDYGYTF
TRBV19	TRBJ1-2	.	.	TGTGCCAGTAGTATGGAGCGGACGAGCTATGGCTACACCTTC	CASSMERTSYGYTF
TRBV9	TRBJ2-2	TRBD1	few	TGTGCCAGCAGCGGTCGGACAGGGGGCATCACCGGGGAGCTGTTTTTT	CASSGRTGGITGELFF
TRBV7-9	TRBJ1-4	.	few	TGTGCCAGCAGCTCTTCCTTAGAAAAACTGTTTTTT	CASSSSLEKLFF
TRBV24-1	TRBJ2-7	TRBD1	once	TGTGCCACCAGTGACCCGGACAGGGGAAGGAACGAGCAGTACTTC	CATSDPDRGRNEQYF
TRBV6-5	TRBJ1-1	TRBD1	.	TGTGCCAGCACGGCCCAGGGGGTCACTGAAGCTTTCTTT	CASTAQGVTEAFF
TRBV12-3/TRBV12-4	TRBJ1-1	TRBD1	.	TGTGCCAGCAGTCGAAGACAGGGCACTGAAGCTTTCTTT	CASSRRQGTEAFF
TRBV10-3	TRBJ1-2	.	.	TGTGCCATCAGTGGTGGTCCAGCTAACTATGGCTACACCTTC	CAISGGPANYGYTF
TRBV5-1	TRBJ2-7	TRBD2	.	TGCGCCAGCAGCTTGGCAAGCGGGAGGTCTTACGAGCAGTACTTC	CASSLASGRSYEQYF
TRBV28	TRBJ2-1	TRBD2	.	TGTGCCAGCAGTTTGCGGCCTAGGACTAGCGGGGGAATGGAGCAGTTCTTC	CASSLRPRTSGGMEQFF
TRBV7-3	TRBJ2-3	TRBD1	.	TGTGCCAGCAGCCCTATCCAGGGGGAAACGCAGTATTTT	CASSPIQGETQYF
TRBV19	TRBJ1-2	TRBD1	.	TGTGCCAGTAGTACCGGACAGGGGGCTTGGTTCGGCTACACCTTC	CASSTGQGAWFGYTF
TRBV24-1	TRBJ2-7	.	once	TGTGCCACCAGTGATCCGGCTCCAGGAAACCCCGAGCAGTACTTC	CATSDPAPGNPEQYF
TRBV10-1	TRBJ1-5	.	.	TGCGCCAGCAAACCTCAAGGACAGAACCAGCCCCAGCATTTT	CASKPQGQNQPQHF
TRBV5-5	TRBJ1-1	.	.	TGTGCCAGCAGCGGCAGAGGCCCGAACACTGAAGCTTTCTTT	CASSGRGPNTEAFF
TRBV2	TRBJ1-4	TRBD1	.	TGTGCCAGCAGTGGTGAGGGGGCAGTTGGCGAAAAACTGTTTTTT	CASSGEGAVGEKLFF
TRBV6-5	TRBJ2-7	.	.	TGTGCCAGCAGTTACGGGAGGGGGGGTTACGAGCAGTACTTC	CASSYGRGGYEQYF
TRBV27	TRBJ2-3	.	.	TGTGCCAGCAGTTTGAATGCAGGGGCAAGCACAGATACGCAGTATTTT	CASSLNAGASTDTQYF
TRBV15	TRBJ2-7	.	few	TGTGCCACCAGCAGAGAAGGGGGCAGGGGGGTCGAGCAGTACTTC	CATSREGGRGVEQYF
TRBV3-1/TRBV3-2	TRBJ1-1	TRBD1	.	TGTGCCAGCAGCCAAGCGGCAGGGGGCACTGAAGCTTTCTTT	CASSQAAGGTEAFF
TRBV7-9	TRBJ2-1	TRBD2	.	TGTGCCAGCAGAGAGGGGAGCGGGACCTCCTCGGGGCAGTTCTTC	CASREGSGTSSGQFF
TRBV6-5	TRBJ2-1	.	.	TGTGCCAGCAGTTACTCGGGGGGGCAGGGGCACAATGAGCAGTTCTTC	CASSYSGGQGHNEQFF
TRBV19	TRBJ1-2	.	.	TGTGCCAGTAGTATTCAAGGGGCCGGCTATGGCTACACCTTC	CASSIQGAGYGYTF
TRBV28	TRBJ2-1	TRBD1	.	TGTGCCAGCAGAGAGAACAGGGGGGCCTACAATGAGCAGTTCTTC	CASRENRGAYNEQFF
TRBV7-2	TRBJ1-1	.	.	TGTGCCAGCAGCTTGCCAGGACAAAACACTGAAGCTTTCTTT	CASSLPGQNTEAFF
TRBV6-6	TRBJ1-6	TRBD1	.	TGTGCCAGCAGTTATAGGGGGCAGGATTCACCCCTCCACTTT	CASSYRGQDSPLHF
TRBV5-1	TRBJ2-1	.	once	TGCGCCAGCAGTTACTACATGGGCTCCTACAATGAGCAGTTCTTC	CASSYYMGSYNEQFF
TRBV4-3	TRBJ2-7	.	.	TGCGCCAGCAGCCAAGGATCAGGACACGATTACTCCTACGAGCAGTACTTC	CASSQGSGHDYSYEQYF
TRBV10-2	TRBJ2-7	TRBD2	.	TGCGCCAGCAGTGTTCTAGCGGGAGAATACGAGCAGTACTTC	CASSVLAGEYEQYF
TRBV5-5	TRBJ2-2	TRBD2	.	TGTGCCAGCAGCTTGTTGTGGACTAGTGGATTCCCCGGGGAGCTGTTTTTT	CASSLLWTSGFPGELFF
TRBV7-6	TRBJ2-2	.	.	TGTGCCAGCAGCTCCACTGTTAACACCGGGGAGCTGTTTTTT	CASSSTVNTGELFF
TRBV27	TRBJ2-6	.	.	TGTGCCAGCAGATACAGTTTTGGGGCCAACGTCCTGACTTTC	CASRYSFGANVLTF
TRBV5-1	TRBJ2-7	.	.	TGCGCCAGCAGCTTGTACGGGGAAAACTACGAGCAGTACTTC	CASSLYGENYEQYF
TRBV13	TRBJ1-6	TRBD1	once	TGTGCCAGCAGCATGGACAGGGGGCTATTCGGGTCACCCCTCCACTTT	CASSMDRGLFGSPLHF
TRBV28	TRBJ2-7	TRBD2	.	TGTGCCAGCACCAAGTGGGGACAGGAGTATACCGGGACTAGCGGGCGTTTCTCCTACGAGCAGTACTTC	CASTKWGQEYTGTSGRFSYEQYF
TRBV6-2/TRBV6-3	TRBJ2-3	.	.	TGTGCCAGCAGTTACAACGTGACACTCTCTAGCACAGATACGCAGTATTTT	CASSYNVTLSSTDTQYF
TRBV13	TRBJ1-4	TRBD1	.	TGTGCCAGCAGCCTCCAGGGGGGCACTAATGAAAAACTGTTTTTT	CASSLQGGTNEKLFF